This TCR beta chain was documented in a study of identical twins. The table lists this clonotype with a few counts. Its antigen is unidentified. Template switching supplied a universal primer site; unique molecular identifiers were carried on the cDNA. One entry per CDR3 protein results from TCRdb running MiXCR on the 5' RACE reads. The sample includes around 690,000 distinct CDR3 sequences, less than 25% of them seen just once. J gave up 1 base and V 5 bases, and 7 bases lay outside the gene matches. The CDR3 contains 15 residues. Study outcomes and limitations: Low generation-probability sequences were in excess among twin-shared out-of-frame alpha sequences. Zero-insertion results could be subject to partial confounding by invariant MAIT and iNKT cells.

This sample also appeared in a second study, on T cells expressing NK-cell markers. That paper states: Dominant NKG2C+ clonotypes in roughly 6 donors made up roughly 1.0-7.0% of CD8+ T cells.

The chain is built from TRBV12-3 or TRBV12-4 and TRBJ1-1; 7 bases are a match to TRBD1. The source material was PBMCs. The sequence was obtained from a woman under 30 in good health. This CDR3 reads CASSTTGLENTEAFF. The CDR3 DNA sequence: TGTGCCAGCAGTACGACAGGGTTGGAGAACACTGAAGCTTTCTTT.